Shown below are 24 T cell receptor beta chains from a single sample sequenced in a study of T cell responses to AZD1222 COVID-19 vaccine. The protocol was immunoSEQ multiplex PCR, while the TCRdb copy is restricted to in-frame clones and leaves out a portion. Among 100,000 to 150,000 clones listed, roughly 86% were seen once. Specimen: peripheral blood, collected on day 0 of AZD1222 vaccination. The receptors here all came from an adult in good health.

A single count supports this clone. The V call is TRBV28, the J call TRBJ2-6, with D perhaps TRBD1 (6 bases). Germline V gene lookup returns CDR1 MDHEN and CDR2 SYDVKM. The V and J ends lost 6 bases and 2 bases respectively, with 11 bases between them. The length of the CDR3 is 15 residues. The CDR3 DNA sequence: TGTGCCAGCAGGTCAGGGGTAACTGGGGCCAACGTCCTGACTTTC. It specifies CASRSGVTGANVLTF. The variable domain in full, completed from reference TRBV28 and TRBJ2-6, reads DVKVTQSSRYLVKRTGEKVFLECVQDMDHENMFWYRQDPGLGLRLIYFSYDVKMKEKGDIPEGYSVSREKKERFSLILESASTNQTSMYLCASRSGVTGANVLTFGAGSRLTVL.

The DNA of the CDR3 is TGTGCCAGTATCCCGGATCGGTTGGGCTATGGCTACACCTTC. Translating gives CASIPDRLGYGYTF. V gene TRBV19 combines with J gene TRBJ1-2; D not resolved. Germline assignment: CDR1 LNHDA and CDR2 SQIVND (reference sequence). V was clipped by 7 bases and J by 4 bases, with 16 bases between them. CDR3 length: 14 residues.

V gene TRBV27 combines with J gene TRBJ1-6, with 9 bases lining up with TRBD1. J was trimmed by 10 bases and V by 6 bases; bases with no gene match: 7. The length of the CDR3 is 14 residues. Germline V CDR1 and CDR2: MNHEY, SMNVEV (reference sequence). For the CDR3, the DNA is TGTGCCAGCAGCACCGGGACAGGGCTATCACCCCTCCACTTT. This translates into CASSTGTGLSPLHF.

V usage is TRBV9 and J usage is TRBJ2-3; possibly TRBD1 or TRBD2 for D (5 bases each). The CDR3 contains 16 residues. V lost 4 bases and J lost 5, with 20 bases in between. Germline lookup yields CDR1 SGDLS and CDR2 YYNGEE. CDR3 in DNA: TGTGCCAGCAGCATTGCCGGGACCACGGTCGGAGATACGCAGTATTTT. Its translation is CASSIAGTTVGDTQYF.

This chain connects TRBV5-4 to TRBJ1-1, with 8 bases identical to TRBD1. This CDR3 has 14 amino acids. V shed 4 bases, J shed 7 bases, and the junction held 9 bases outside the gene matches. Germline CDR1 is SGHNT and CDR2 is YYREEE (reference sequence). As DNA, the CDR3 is TGTGCCAGCAGCGGACCAGGGGGCGCGGGTGAAGCTTTCTTT. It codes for CASSGPGGAGEAFF. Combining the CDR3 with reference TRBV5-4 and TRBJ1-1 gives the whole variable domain ETGVTQSPTHLIKTRGQQVTLRCSSQSGHNTVSWYQQALGQGPQFIFQYYREEENGRGNFPPRFSGLQFPNYSSELNVNALELDDSALYLCASSGPGGAGEAFFGQGTRLTVV.

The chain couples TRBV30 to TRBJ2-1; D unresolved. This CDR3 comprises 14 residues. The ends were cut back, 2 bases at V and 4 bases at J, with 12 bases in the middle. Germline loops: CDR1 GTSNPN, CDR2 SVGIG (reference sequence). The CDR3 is CAWSTGDPYNEQFF. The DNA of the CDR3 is TGTGCCTGGAGTACGGGTGATCCTTACAATGAGCAGTTCTTC.

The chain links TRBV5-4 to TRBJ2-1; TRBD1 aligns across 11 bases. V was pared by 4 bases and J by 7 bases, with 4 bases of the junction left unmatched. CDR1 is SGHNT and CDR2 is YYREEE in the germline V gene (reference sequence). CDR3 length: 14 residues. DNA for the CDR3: TGTGCCAGCAGCAGGGGACAGGGGGTAAATGAGCAGTTCTTC. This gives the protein CASSRGQGVNEQFF.

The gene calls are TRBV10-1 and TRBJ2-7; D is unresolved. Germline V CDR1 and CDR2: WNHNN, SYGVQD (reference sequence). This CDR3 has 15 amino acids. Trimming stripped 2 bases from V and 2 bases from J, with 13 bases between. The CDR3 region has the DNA TGCGCCAGCAGTGAGGTACCAGGCCCGGCCTACGAGCAGTACTTC. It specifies CASSEVPGPAYEQYF.

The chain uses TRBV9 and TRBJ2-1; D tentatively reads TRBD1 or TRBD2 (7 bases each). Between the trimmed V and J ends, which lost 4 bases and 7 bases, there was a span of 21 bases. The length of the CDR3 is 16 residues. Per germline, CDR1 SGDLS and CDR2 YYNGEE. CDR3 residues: CASSTRTHQGGNEQFF. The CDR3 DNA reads TGTGCCAGCAGCACCCGGACACATCAGGGGGGGAATGAGCAGTTCTTC.

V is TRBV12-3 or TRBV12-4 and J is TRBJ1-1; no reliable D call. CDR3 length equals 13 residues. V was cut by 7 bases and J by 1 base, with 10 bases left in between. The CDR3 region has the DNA TGTGCCAGCAAGGATACGGGGAACACTGAAGCTTTCTTT. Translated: CASKDTGNTEAFF.

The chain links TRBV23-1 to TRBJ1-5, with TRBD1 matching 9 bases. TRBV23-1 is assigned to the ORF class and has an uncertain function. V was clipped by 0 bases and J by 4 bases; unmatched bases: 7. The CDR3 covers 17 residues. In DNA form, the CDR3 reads TGCGCCAGCAGTCAATCGGGGACAGGGTTAGGTAATCAGCCCCAGCATTTT. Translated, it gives CASSQSGTGLGNQPQHF.

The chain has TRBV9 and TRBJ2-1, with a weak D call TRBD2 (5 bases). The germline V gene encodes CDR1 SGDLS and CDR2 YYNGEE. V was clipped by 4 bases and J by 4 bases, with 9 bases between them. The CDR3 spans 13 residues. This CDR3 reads CASSLTTYNEQFF. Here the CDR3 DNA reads TGTGCCAGCAGCTTGACTACTTACAATGAGCAGTTCTTC.

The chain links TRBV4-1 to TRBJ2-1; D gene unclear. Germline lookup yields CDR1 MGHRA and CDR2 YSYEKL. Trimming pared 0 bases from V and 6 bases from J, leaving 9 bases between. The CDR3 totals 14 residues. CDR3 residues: CASSQEAVTNEQFF. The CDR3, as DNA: TGCGCCAGCAGCCAAGAGGCCGTTACCAATGAGCAGTTCTTC.

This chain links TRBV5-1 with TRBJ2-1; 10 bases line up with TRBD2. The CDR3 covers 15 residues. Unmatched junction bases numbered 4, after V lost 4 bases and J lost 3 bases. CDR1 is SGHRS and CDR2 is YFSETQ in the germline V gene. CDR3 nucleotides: TGCGCCAGCAGCCCTGGACTAGCGGACTACAATGAGCAGTTCTTC. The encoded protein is CASSPGLADYNEQFF.

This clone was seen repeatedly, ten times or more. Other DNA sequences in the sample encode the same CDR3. CDR3 nucleotide sequence: TGTGCCAGCAGAGGGGACACCTACAATGAGCAGTTCTTC. This gives the protein CASRGDTYNEQFF. The rearrangement uses TRBV5-4 and TRBJ2-1; D is perhaps TRBD1 (6 bases). CDR1 SGHNT and CDR2 YYREEE come from the germline V gene (reference sequence). The V end lost 5 bases, the J end lost 2 bases, and 8 bases lay between the germline ends. CDR3 length: 13 residues. The full variable domain, in which reference TRBV5-4 and TRBJ2-1 provide the parts outside the CDR3, is ETGVTQSPTHLIKTRGQQVTLRCSSQSGHNTVSWYQQALGQGPQFIFQYYREEENGRGNFPPRFSGLQFPNYSSELNVNALELDDSALYLCASRGDTYNEQFFGPGTRLTVL.

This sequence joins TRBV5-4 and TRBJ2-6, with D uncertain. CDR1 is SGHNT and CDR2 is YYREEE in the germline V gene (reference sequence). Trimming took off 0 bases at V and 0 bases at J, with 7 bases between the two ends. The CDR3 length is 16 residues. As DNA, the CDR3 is TGTGCCAGCAGCTTGGTCCCAGGCTCTGGGGCCAACGTCCTGACTTTC. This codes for CASSLVPGSGANVLTF. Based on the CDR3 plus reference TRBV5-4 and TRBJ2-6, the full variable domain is ETGVTQSPTHLIKTRGQQVTLRCSSQSGHNTVSWYQQALGQGPQFIFQYYREEENGRGNFPPRFSGLQFPNYSSELNVNALELDDSALYLCASSLVPGSGANVLTFGAGSRLTVL.

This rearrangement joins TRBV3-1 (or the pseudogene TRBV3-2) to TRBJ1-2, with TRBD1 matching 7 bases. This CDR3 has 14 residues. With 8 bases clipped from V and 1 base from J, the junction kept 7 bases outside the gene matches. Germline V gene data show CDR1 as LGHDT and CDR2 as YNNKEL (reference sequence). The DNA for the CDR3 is TGTGCCAGCGGGGACAGACCCTATAACTATGGCTACACCTTC. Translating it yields CASGDRPYNYGYTF.

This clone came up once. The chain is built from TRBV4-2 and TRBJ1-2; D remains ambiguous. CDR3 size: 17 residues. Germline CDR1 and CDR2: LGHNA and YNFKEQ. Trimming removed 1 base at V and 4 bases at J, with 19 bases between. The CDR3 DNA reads TGTGCCAGCAGCCAAGCCCCTTCCGCCGGCCTCAGCTATGGCTACACCTTC. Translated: CASSQAPSAGLSYGYTF.

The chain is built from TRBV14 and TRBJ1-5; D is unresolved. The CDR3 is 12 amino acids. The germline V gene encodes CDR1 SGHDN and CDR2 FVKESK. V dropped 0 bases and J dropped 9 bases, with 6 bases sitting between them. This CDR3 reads CASSQEWGPQHF. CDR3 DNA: TGTGCCAGCAGCCAAGAGTGGGGGCCCCAGCATTTT.

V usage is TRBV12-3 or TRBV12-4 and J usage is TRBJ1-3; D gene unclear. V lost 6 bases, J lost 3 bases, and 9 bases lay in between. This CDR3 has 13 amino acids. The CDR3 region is CASSSPHGNTIYF. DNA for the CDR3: TGTGCCAGCAGCTCCCCCCATGGAAACACCATATATTTT.

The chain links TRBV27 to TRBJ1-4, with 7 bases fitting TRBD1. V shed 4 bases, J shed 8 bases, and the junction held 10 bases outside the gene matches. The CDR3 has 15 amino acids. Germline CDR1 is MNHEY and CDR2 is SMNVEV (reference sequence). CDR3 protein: CASSSIRGVREKLFF. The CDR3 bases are TGTGCCAGCAGTTCGATCAGGGGGGTGAGAGAAAAACTGTTTTTT.

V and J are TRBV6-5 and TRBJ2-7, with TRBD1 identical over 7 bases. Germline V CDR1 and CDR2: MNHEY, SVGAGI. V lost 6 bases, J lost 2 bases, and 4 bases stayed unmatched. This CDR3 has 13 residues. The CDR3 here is CASSWDRAYEQYF. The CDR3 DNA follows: TGTGCCAGCAGCTGGGACAGAGCCTACGAGCAGTACTTC.

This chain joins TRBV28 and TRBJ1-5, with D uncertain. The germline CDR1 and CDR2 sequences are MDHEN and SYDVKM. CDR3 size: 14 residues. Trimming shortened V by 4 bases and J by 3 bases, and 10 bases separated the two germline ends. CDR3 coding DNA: TGTGCCAGCAGTTCCAGTCCAATCAATCAGCCCCAGCATTTT. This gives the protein CASSSSPINQPQHF.

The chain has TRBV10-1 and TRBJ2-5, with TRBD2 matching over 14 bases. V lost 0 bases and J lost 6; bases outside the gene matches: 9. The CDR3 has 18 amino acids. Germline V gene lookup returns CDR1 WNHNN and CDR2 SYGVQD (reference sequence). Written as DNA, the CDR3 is TGCGCCAGCAGTGAGTCGATGGGACTAGCGGGAGTTCCGAAGACCCAGTACTTC. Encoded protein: CASSESMGLAGVPKTQYF.